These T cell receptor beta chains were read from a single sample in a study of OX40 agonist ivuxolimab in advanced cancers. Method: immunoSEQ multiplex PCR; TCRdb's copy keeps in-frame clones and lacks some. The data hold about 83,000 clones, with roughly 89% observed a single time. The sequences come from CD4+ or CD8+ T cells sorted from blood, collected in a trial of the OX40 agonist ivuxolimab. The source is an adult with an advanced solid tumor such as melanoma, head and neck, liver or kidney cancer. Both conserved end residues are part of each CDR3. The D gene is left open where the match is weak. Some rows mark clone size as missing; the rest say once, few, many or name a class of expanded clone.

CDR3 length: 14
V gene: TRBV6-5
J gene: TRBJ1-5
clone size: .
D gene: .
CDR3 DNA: TGTGCCAGCAGTTACTCCTTCGGAAATCAGCCCCAGCATTTT
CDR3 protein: CASSYSFGNQPQHF

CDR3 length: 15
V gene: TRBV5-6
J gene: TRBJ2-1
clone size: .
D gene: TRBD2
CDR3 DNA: TGTGCCAGCATTGACAGCGGGATCCGCTACAATGAGCAGTTCTTC
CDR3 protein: CASIDSGIRYNEQFF

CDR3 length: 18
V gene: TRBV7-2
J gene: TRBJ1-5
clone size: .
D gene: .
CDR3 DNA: TGTGCCAGCAGCTTAGGTGGTCGGGGTCCTCTGGGTGTCCAGCCCCAGCATTTT
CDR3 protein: CASSLGGRGPLGVQPQHF

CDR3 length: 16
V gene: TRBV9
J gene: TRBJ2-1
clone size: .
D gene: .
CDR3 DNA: TGTGCCAGCAGCGTAGTGGGGGGAACGATAAGCAATGAGCAGTTCTTC
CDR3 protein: CASSVVGGTISNEQFF

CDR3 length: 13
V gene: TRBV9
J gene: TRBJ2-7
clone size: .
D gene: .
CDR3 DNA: TGTGCCAGCAGCGCGGGATACTCCTACGAGCAGTACTTC
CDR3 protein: CASSAGYSYEQYF

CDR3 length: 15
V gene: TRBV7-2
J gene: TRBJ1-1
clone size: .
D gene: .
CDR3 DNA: TGTGCCAGCAGCTTAGCCGGGCTTCAGAACACTGAAGCTTTCTTT
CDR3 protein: CASSLAGLQNTEAFF

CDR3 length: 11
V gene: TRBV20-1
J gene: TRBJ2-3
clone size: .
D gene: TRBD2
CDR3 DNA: TGCAGTGCGCCGCTTGGGACTAGCTGGTATTTT
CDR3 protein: CSAPLGTSWYF

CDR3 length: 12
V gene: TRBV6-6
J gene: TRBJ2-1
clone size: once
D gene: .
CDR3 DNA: TGTGCCAGCAGTTACTGGGGGAATGAGCAGTTCTTC
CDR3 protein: CASSYWGNEQFF

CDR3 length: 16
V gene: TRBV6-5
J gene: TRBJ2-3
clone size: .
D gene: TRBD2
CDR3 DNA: TGTGCCAGCAGTTCCATGACTAGCGGGGATACAGATACGCAGTATTTT
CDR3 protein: CASSSMTSGDTDTQYF

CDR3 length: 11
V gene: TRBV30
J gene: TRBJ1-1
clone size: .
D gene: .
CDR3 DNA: TGTGCCTGGAGTGTGGGGACTGAAGCTTTCTTT
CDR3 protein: CAWSVGTEAFF

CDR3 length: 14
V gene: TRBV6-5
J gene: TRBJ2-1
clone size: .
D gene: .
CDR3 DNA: TGTGCCAGCAGTTACCCAAATTCCCTGGGCGAGCAGTTCTTC
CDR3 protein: CASSYPNSLGEQFF

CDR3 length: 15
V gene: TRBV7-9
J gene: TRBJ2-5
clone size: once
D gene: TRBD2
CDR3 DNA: TGTGCCAGCAGCTCTATAGCGGGGGGGCCCGTGACCCAGTACTTC
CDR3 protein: CASSSIAGGPVTQYF

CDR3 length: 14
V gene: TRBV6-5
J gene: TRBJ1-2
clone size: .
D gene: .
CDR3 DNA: TGTGCCAGCAGTTACTCGTCCGGACTCTATGGCTACACCTTC
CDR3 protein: CASSYSSGLYGYTF

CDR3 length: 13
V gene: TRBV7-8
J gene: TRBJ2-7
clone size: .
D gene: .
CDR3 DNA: TGTGCCAGCAGCTTAGGACCTTCCTACGAGCAGTACTTC
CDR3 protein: CASSLGPSYEQYF

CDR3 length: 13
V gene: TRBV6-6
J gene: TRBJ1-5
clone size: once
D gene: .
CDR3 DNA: TGTGCCAGCAGTTCATCAGCAAATCAGCCCCAGCATTTT
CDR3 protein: CASSSSANQPQHF

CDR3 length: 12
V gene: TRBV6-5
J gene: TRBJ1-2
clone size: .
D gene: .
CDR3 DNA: TGTGCCAGCAGTTACGGGGAGGGGGGCTACACCTTC
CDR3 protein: CASSYGEGGYTF

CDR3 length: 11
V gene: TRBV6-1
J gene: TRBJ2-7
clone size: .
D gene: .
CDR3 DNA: TGTGCCAGCAGTTATTTTCACGAGCAGTACTTC
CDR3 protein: CASSYFHEQYF

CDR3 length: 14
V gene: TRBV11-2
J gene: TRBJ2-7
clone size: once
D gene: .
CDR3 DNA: TGTGCCAGCGACCCTAGGGTATCCGGCTACGAGCAGTACTTC
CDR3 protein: CASDPRVSGYEQYF

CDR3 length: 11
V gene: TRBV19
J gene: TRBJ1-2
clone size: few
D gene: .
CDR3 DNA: TGTGCCAGCCAACAGAACTATGGCTACACCTTC
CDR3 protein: CASQQNYGYTF

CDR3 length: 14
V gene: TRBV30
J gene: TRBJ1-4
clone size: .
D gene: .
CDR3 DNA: TGTGCCTGTAGTAAGGGGTTACCAAATGAAAAACTGTTTTTT
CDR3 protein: CACSKGLPNEKLFF

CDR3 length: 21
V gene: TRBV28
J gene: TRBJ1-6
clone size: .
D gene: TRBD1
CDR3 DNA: TGTGCCAGCAGCCGGTCCGGACAGGTTGGCTTTTCCCCCTTTGATAATTCACCCCTCCACTTT
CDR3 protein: CASSRSGQVGFSPFDNSPLHF

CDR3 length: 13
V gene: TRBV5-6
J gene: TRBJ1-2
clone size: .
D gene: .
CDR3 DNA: TGTGCCAGCAGCTTGGTGGGGATCGATGGCTACACCTTC
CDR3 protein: CASSLVGIDGYTF

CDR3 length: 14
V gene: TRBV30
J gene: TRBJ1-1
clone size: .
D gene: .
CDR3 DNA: TGTGCCTGGAGTGTATCGGCGTGGGACACTGAAGCTTTCTTT
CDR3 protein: CAWSVSAWDTEAFF

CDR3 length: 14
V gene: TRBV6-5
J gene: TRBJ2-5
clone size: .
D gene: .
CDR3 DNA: TGTGCCAGCACACAAGAGGGGGGGTGGGAGACCCAGTACTTC
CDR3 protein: CASTQEGGWETQYF

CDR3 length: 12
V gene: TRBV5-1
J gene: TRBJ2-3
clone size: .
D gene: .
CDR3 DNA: TGCGCCAGCAGCTTATCGGGGTATGGGCAGTATTTT
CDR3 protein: CASSLSGYGQYF

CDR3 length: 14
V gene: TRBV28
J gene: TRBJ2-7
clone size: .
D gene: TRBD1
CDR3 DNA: TGTGCCAGCAGTTTAGCAGGGGGATCTTACGAGCAGTACTTC
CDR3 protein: CASSLAGGSYEQYF

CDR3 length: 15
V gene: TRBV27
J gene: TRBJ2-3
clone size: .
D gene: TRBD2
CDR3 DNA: TGTGCCAGCAGTTGGACTAGCGGGAGCACAGATACGCAGTATTTT
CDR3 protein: CASSWTSGSTDTQYF

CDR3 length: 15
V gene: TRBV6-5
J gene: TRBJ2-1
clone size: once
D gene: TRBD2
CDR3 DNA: TGTGCCAGCAAAGACGGACTAGCGGGGCGGGTCGGGCAGTTCTTC
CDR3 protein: CASKDGLAGRVGQFF

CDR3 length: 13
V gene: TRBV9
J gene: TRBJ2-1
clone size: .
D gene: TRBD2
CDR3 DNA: TGTGCCAGCAGCGTTAGCGGGGGGGATGAGCAGTTCTTC
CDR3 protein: CASSVSGGDEQFF

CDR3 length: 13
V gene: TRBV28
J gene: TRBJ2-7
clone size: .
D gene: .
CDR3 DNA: TGTGCCAGCAGTCACGACGGTCTCTACGAGCAGTACTTC
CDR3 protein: CASSHDGLYEQYF

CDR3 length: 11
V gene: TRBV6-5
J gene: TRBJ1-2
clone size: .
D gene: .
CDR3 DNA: TGTGCCAGCAGGTTCCAGCATGGCTACACCTTC
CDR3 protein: CASRFQHGYTF

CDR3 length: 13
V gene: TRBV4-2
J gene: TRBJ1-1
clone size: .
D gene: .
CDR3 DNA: TGTGCCAGCAGCCAAGTTACAGGTTTTGACGCTTTCTTT
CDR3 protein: CASSQVTGFDAFF

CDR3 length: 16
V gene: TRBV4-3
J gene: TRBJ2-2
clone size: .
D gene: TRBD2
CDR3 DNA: TGCGCCAGCAGCCCTGGAGGGACTAGCCATGGCGGGGAGCTGTTTTTT
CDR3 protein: CASSPGGTSHGGELFF

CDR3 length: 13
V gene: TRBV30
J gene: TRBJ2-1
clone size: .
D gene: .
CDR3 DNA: TGTGCCTGGAGTCCGCGGGGTGGAAATGAGCAGTTCTTC
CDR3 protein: CAWSPRGGNEQFF

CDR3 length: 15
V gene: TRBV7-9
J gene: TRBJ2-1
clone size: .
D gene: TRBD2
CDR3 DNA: TGTGCCAGCAGCTCTTTTCGGGGGGCCTACAATGAGCAGTTCTTC
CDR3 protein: CASSSFRGAYNEQFF

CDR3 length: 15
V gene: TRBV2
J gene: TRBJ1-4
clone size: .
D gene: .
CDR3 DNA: TGTGCCAGCAGTAACCAAGAAGGGAAGAATGAAAAACTGTTTTTT
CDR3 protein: CASSNQEGKNEKLFF

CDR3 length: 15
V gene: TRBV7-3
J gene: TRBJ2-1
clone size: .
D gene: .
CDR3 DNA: TGTGCCAGCAGCTTAACTCTGAGCTCCTACAATGAGCAGTTCTTC
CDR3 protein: CASSLTLSSYNEQFF

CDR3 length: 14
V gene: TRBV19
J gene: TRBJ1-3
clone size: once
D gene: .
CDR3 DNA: TGTGCCAGTAGTATGGTAGGGCTCGGAAACACCATATATTTT
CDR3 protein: CASSMVGLGNTIYF

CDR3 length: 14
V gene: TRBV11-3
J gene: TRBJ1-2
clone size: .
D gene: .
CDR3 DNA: TGTGCCAGCAGCCTCCCAGGGGCTCTCTATGGCTACACCTTC
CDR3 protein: CASSLPGALYGYTF

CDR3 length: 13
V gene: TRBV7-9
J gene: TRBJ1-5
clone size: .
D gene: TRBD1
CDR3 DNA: TGTGCCAGTGGACAGGGAGGCAATCAGCCCCAGCATTTT
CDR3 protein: CASGQGGNQPQHF

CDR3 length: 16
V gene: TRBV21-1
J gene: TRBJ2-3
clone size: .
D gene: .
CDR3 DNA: TGTGCCAGCAGCAAAGTGGGGACAGGTGGCACAGATACGCAGTATTTT
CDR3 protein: CASSKVGTGGTDTQYF

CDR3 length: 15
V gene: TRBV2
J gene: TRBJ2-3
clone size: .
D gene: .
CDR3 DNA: TGTGCCAGCAGTGAGGACCCCCGAATCACAGATACGCAGTATTTT
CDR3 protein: CASSEDPRITDTQYF

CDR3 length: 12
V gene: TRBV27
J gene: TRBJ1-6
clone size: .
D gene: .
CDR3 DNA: TGTGCCAGCCGGAAGACTAATTCACCCCTCCACTTT
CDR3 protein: CASRKTNSPLHF

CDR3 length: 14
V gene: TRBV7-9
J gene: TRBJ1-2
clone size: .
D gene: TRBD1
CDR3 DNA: TGTGCCAGCAGCCCTGGACAGGGGATTAATGGCTACACCTTC
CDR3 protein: CASSPGQGINGYTF

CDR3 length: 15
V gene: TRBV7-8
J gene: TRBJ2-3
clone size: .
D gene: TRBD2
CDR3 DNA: TGTGCCAGCAACCCTAGCGGGAGCCCCACAGATACGCAGTATTTT
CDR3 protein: CASNPSGSPTDTQYF

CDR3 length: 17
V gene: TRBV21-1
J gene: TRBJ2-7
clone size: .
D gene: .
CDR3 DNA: TGTGCCAGCAGCTCCTCCAAACTAGCGGGGCCGTTCTACGAGCAGTACTTC
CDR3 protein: CASSSSKLAGPFYEQYF

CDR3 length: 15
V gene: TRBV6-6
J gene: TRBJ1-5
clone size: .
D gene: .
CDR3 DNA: TGTGCCAGCAGCTCCGGACGGACCTCAGGGCAGCCCCAGCATTTT
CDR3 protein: CASSSGRTSGQPQHF

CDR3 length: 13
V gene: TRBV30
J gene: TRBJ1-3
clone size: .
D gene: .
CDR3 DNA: TGTGCCTGGAGTACTGGGACAGGAAACACCATATATTTT
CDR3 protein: CAWSTGTGNTIYF

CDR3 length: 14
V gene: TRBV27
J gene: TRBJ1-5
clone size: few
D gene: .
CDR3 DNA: TGTGCCAGCAGTTTCTCGGGGTTCTATCAGCCCCAGCATTTT
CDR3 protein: CASSFSGFYQPQHF

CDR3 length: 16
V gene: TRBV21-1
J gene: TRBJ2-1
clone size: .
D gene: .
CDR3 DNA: TGTGCCAGCAGCAAAGGCCCCCTAAGCTCCTACAATGAGCAGTTCTTC
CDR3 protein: CASSKGPLSSYNEQFF

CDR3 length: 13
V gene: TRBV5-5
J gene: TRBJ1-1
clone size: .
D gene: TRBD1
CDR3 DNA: TGTGCCAGCAGCTTACAGGGGGACACTGAAGCTTTCTTT
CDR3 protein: CASSLQGDTEAFF